This T cell receptor beta chain was sequenced during a study of blood T cell repertoires in COVID-19. Background on the study: Samples representing acute and convalescent COVID-19 were sourced from the United States, Italy and Spain. Nucleic acid was either cDNA or gDNA, and it came from T cells, B-cell-depleted T cells, or PBMCs.

The CDR3 sequence is 13 residues long. Per germline, CDR1 SGHDT and CDR2 YYEEEE. The V gene lost 5 bases and the J gene lost 6 bases, with 15 bases spanning the gap. In the original analysis: Amplifying reference gene primers gave estimates of nucleated cell counts. The table came from immunoSEQ multiplex PCR; TCRdb's copy has only in-frame clones and leaves some out. V and J calls and clone size are as listed in that table; D and trimming were resolved from the DNA. The data contain more than 140,000 clones, 85% to 90% of them singletons. This TCR was recovered from an older woman with acute or convalescent COVID-19. Sequencing used peripheral blood. This rearrangement joins TRBV5-6 to TRBJ2-7, with D possibly being TRBD1 (6 bases). CDR3 residues: CASRTNREGEQYF. The DNA for the CDR3 is TGTGCCAGCAGGACAAACAGGGAAGGCGAGCAGTACTTC. The full variable domain, in which reference TRBV5-6 and TRBJ2-7 provide the parts outside the CDR3, is DAGVTQSPTHLIKTRGQQVTLRCSPKSGHDTVSWYQQALGQGPQFIFQYYEEEERQRGNFPDRFSGHQFPNYSSELNVNALLLGDSALYLCASRTNREGEQYFGPGTRLTVT.